A selection of T cell receptor beta chains follows, all from one sample in a study of T cell responses to AZD1222 COVID-19 vaccine. Clones were read by immunoSEQ multiplex PCR, and TCRdb kept only the in-frame ones, dropping some. The sample yields about 120,000 clones, 70% to 90% seen once. Sequences were derived from peripheral blood, sampled on day 0 of AZD1222 vaccination. These receptors were taken from an adult in good health. CDR3s include the opening cysteine and the closing phenylalanine or tryptophan. D genes are given only for firm matches. Expanded clones get a size class; other rows say once, few or many, or leave the size out.

CASSPRFSTDTQYF,TGTGCCAGCAGCCCCCGGTTTAGCACAGATACGCAGTATTTT,.,.,TRBV2,TRBJ2-3,14
CASSPGTPRGNTIYF,TGTGCCAGCAGTCCCGGGACCCCAAGAGGAAACACCATATATTTT,.,.,TRBV2,TRBJ1-3,15
CASSPTTGLGNQPQHF,TGTGCCAGCAGTCCCACTACAGGGTTGGGCAATCAGCCCCAGCATTTT,.,.,TRBV28,TRBJ1-5,16
CATSGSRDLETQYF,TGTGCCACCAGCGGAAGCAGGGACCTGGAGACCCAGTACTTC,.,once,TRBV15,TRBJ2-5,14
CASSSSSGGGSPLHF,TGTGCCAGCTCATCCTCTTCTGGGGGTGGTTCACCCCTCCACTTT,.,.,TRBV18,TRBJ1-6,15
CATSDGLYGYTF,TGTGCCACCAGTGATGGGCTCTATGGCTACACCTTC,.,.,TRBV24-1,TRBJ1-2,12
CSVEAIGSEQYF,TGCAGCGTTGAAGCAATAGGATCTGAGCAGTACTTC,.,once,TRBV29-1,TRBJ2-7,12
CASSTRRGAGEAFF,TGTGCCAGCAGTACTCGTCGGGGGGCGGGTGAAGCTTTCTTT,.,.,TRBV28,TRBJ1-1,14
CASSVEGGGTGELFF,TGTGCCAGCAGTGTAGAGGGAGGGGGCACCGGGGAGCTGTTTTTT,.,.,TRBV6-4,TRBJ2-2,15
CASSYSGGGGQPQHF,TGTGCCAGCAGTTACTCGGGAGGGGGCGGGCAGCCCCAGCATTTT,TRBD1,.,TRBV6-5,TRBJ1-5,15